This T cell receptor (beta chain) derives from a study of molecular identifiers for immune sequencing clone quantification. Study-level results: Clones of above 20 RNA copies carried over 99% of effector molecules; in naive cells they carried under 1%.

Listed TCR primers, together with previously described methods, were used for the bulk TCR libraries. TCRdb recomputed calls from the PCR reads with MiXCR, one row per CDR3 protein. Found here are around 460,000 distinct CDR3 sequences, 20% to 25% of them singletons; the top ten hold under 0.85%. This clonotype was recorded at least ten times. Antigen specificity is unknown. Germline V CDR1 and CDR2: MGHRA, YSYEKL. Trimming at V came to 0 bases and at J to 4 bases, leaving 1 base not matched to a gene. The CDR3 runs 15 residues. The chain couples TRBV4-1 to TRBJ2-3, with 10 bases aligning to TRBD1. The source of this sequence is a human donor in good health. Some libraries in this study had Jurkat cell RNA spiked in. Sequencing used naive CD8+ T cells from blood, with Jurkat cell RNA spiked in. Subset denoted: FACS-sorted CD8+CD4-CCR7+CD45RA+ naive T cells. The CDR3 is CASSQEGTGADTQYF. The CDR3 DNA sequence: TGCGCCAGCAGCCAAGAGGGGACAGGGGCAGATACGCAGTATTTT.